A selection of T cell receptor beta chains follows, all from one sample in a study of blood T cell repertoires in COVID-19. Data came from immunoSEQ multiplex PCR; TCRdb stores just in-frame clones and leaves some out. The sample lists about 220,000 clones; approximately 83% were seen once. What was sequenced was PBMCs or T cells enriched from blood (not recorded which). The receptors come from a woman aged 55-70 years who had recovered from COVID-19. The CDR3 runs from the conserved cysteine through the conserved F or W. A D gene is named only where the DNA matches it firmly. Not all rows give a size; the values are once, few, many and, for expanded clones, a class.

j_call: TRBJ1-3
d_call: -
clone_size: -
v_call: TRBV18
cdr3_nt: TGTGCCAGCTCACCTGCCTCCACAGGAAACACCATATATTTT
cdr3_aa: CASSPASTGNTIYF

j_call: TRBJ2-2
d_call: -
clone_size: -
v_call: TRBV5-8
cdr3_nt: TGTGCCAGCAGCCCGGGCGGACAGACGAACACCGGGGAGCTGTTTTTT
cdr3_aa: CASSPGGQTNTGELFF

j_call: TRBJ1-1
d_call: -
clone_size: -
v_call: TRBV5-4
cdr3_nt: TGTGCCAGCAGCTTGGCGCAACAGTGGACTGAAGCTTTCTTT
cdr3_aa: CASSLAQQWTEAFF

j_call: TRBJ2-1
d_call: TRBD1
clone_size: -
v_call: TRBV7-2
cdr3_nt: TGTGCCAGCAGGCCACGACAGGGCATTATCTACAATGAGCAGTTCTTC
cdr3_aa: CASRPRQGIIYNEQFF

j_call: TRBJ2-1
d_call: TRBD2
clone_size: few
v_call: TRBV7-7
cdr3_nt: TGTGCCAGCAGCTTAGACGGGGGGGTCAACAATGAGCAGTTCTTC
cdr3_aa: CASSLDGGVNNEQFF

j_call: TRBJ1-1
d_call: -
clone_size: -
v_call: TRBV6-5
cdr3_nt: TGTGCCAGCAGAGGAGGGACTTTAGGGAACACTGAAGCTTTCTTT
cdr3_aa: CASRGGTLGNTEAFF

j_call: TRBJ2-7
d_call: TRBD1
clone_size: -
v_call: TRBV5-1
cdr3_nt: TGCGCCAGCAGCTTGGGACAGGGGGCGTCTGAGCAGTACTTC
cdr3_aa: CASSLGQGASEQYF

j_call: TRBJ2-3
d_call: -
clone_size: -
v_call: TRBV5-1
cdr3_nt: TGCGCCAGCAGCACAGATGATACGCAGTATTTT
cdr3_aa: CASSTDDTQYF

j_call: TRBJ1-2
d_call: TRBD1
clone_size: -
v_call: TRBV7-9
cdr3_nt: TGTGCCAGCAGCTCGCAGGGGGCAGACTATGGCTACACCTTC
cdr3_aa: CASSSQGADYGYTF

j_call: TRBJ1-1
d_call: -
clone_size: -
v_call: TRBV11-2
cdr3_nt: TGTGCCAGCAGCTTAGGTCCGGGGTGGAGGAACACTGAAGCTTTCTTT
cdr3_aa: CASSLGPGWRNTEAFF

j_call: TRBJ2-5
d_call: TRBD1
clone_size: -
v_call: TRBV13
cdr3_nt: TGTGCCAGCAGCACGCAGGGGGCCGGGCGGTCAGAGACCCAGTACTTC
cdr3_aa: CASSTQGAGRSETQYF

j_call: TRBJ1-2
d_call: -
clone_size: -
v_call: TRBV7-9
cdr3_nt: TGTGCCAGCAGCTCCAGGGTAAGGGATGGCTACACCTTC
cdr3_aa: CASSSRVRDGYTF

j_call: TRBJ1-6
d_call: -
clone_size: few
v_call: TRBV5-1
cdr3_nt: TGCGCCAGCAGCTTGGGGACATTCTCTGGGGGAGGTTCACCCCTCCACTTT
cdr3_aa: CASSLGTFSGGGSPLHF

j_call: TRBJ1-4
d_call: TRBD1
clone_size: -
v_call: TRBV5-5
cdr3_nt: TGTGCCAGCAGCTTCGGGACAGGGAATGAAAAACTGTTTTTT
cdr3_aa: CASSFGTGNEKLFF

j_call: TRBJ2-7
d_call: -
clone_size: -
v_call: TRBV2
cdr3_nt: TGTGCCAGCAGTGAGTCACAGGGTATCAAGTACTTC
cdr3_aa: CASSESQGIKYF

j_call: TRBJ1-4
d_call: -
clone_size: -
v_call: TRBV7-9
cdr3_nt: TGTGCCAGCAGCTTATTAGGAGGGCATGAAAAACTGTTTTTT
cdr3_aa: CASSLLGGHEKLFF

j_call: TRBJ2-2
d_call: TRBD1
clone_size: -
v_call: TRBV5-1
cdr3_nt: TGCGCCAGCAGCTTGGGGACAGGGGCCATGAACACCGGGGAGCTGTTTTTT
cdr3_aa: CASSLGTGAMNTGELFF

j_call: TRBJ2-2
d_call: -
clone_size: -
v_call: TRBV2
cdr3_nt: TGTGCCAGCAGTGAAATTGGACTCCCCTCACTGAACACCGGGGAGCTGTTTTTT
cdr3_aa: CASSEIGLPSLNTGELFF

j_call: TRBJ1-2
d_call: -
clone_size: -
v_call: TRBV29-1
cdr3_nt: TGCAGCGTTGAAAACGGAGTCAGTAGATATGGCTACACCTTC
cdr3_aa: CSVENGVSRYGYTF

j_call: TRBJ1-2
d_call: TRBD1
clone_size: -
v_call: TRBV6-2/TRBV6-3
cdr3_nt: TGTGCCAGCAGTCCGGGGGACAGGGACTATGGCTACACCTTC
cdr3_aa: CASSPGDRDYGYTF

j_call: TRBJ2-7
d_call: -
clone_size: -
v_call: TRBV7-8
cdr3_nt: TGTGCCAGCAGCTTAACCCCGACAGCATTAGGGGAGCAGTACTTC
cdr3_aa: CASSLTPTALGEQYF

j_call: TRBJ1-2
d_call: TRBD1
clone_size: -
v_call: TRBV7-2
cdr3_nt: TGTGCCAGCAGCCGGGACAGGGCTATATACACCTTC
cdr3_aa: CASSRDRAIYTF

j_call: TRBJ2-1
d_call: TRBD2
clone_size: -
v_call: TRBV19
cdr3_nt: TGTGCCAGTAGTATTTCGGCGGGAGTAGTAAATGAGCAGTTCTTC
cdr3_aa: CASSISAGVVNEQFF

j_call: TRBJ2-5
d_call: TRBD2
clone_size: -
v_call: TRBV5-4
cdr3_nt: TGTGCCAGCAGCTTAAGCGGGGGGTCTGTAGTAGAGACCCAGTACTTC
cdr3_aa: CASSLSGGSVVETQYF

j_call: TRBJ1-1
d_call: -
clone_size: -
v_call: TRBV7-2
cdr3_nt: TGTGCCAGCAGCTTAGGGGCAGTGAACACTGAAGCTTTCTTT
cdr3_aa: CASSLGAVNTEAFF

j_call: TRBJ2-5
d_call: -
clone_size: -
v_call: TRBV28
cdr3_nt: TGTGCCAGCAGTTCTCTATTGGGCTTACAAGAGACCCAGTACTTC
cdr3_aa: CASSSLLGLQETQYF

j_call: TRBJ1-1
d_call: -
clone_size: -
v_call: TRBV7-9
cdr3_nt: TGTGCCAGCAGCCAGGGACACCCGAACACTGAAGCTTTCTTT
cdr3_aa: CASSQGHPNTEAFF

j_call: TRBJ1-4
d_call: TRBD1
clone_size: -
v_call: TRBV2
cdr3_nt: TGTGCCAGCAGAGGGACAGGGTTTGGTGAAAAACTGTTTTTT
cdr3_aa: CASRGTGFGEKLFF

j_call: TRBJ1-1
d_call: TRBD1
clone_size: -
v_call: TRBV19
cdr3_nt: TGTGCCAGTAGTATGGCCGGGACAGGACGATTCGACACTGAAGCTTTCTTT
cdr3_aa: CASSMAGTGRFDTEAFF

j_call: TRBJ1-2
d_call: -
clone_size: -
v_call: TRBV18
cdr3_nt: TGTGCCAGCTCCACGCGGGGTGACTATGGCTACACCTTC
cdr3_aa: CASSTRGDYGYTF

j_call: TRBJ1-5
d_call: -
clone_size: -
v_call: TRBV6-5
cdr3_nt: TGTGCTAGCAGGGAGTGGGGCAATCAGCCCCAGCATTTT
cdr3_aa: CASREWGNQPQHF

j_call: TRBJ1-3
d_call: -
clone_size: few
v_call: TRBV2
cdr3_nt: TGTGCCAGCAGGCTACAGAGCTCTGGAAACACCATATATTTT
cdr3_aa: CASRLQSSGNTIYF

j_call: TRBJ1-3
d_call: TRBD1
clone_size: -
v_call: TRBV3-1/TRBV3-2
cdr3_nt: TGTGCCAGCAGTCGGGACAGCGTCTCTGGAAACACCATATATTTT
cdr3_aa: CASSRDSVSGNTIYF